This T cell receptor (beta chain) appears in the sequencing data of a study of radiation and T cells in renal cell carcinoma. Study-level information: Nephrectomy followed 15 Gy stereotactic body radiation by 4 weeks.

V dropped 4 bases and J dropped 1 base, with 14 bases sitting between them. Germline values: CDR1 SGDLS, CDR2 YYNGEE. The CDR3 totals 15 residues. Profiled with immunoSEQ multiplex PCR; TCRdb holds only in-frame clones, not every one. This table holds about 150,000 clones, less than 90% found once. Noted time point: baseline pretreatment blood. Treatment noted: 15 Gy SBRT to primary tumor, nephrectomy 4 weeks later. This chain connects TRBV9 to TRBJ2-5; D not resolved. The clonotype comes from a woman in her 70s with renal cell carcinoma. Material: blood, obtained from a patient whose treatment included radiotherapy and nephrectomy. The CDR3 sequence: CASSPQTTLQETQYF. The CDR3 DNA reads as TGTGCCAGCAGCCCCCAGACGACACTCCAAGAGACCCAGTACTTC.